One sample yielded the 28 T cell receptor beta chains listed below, sequenced in a study of blood T cell repertoires in COVID-19. TCRdb keeps only in-frame clones here, not all; method: immunoSEQ multiplex PCR. The sample has some 140,000 clones; 70% to 90% are singletons. Sequencing input: peripheral blood. The receptors here all came from a woman aged 45-59 years who had recovered from COVID-19.

V and J are TRBV10-1 and TRBJ2-3; D might be TRBD2 (6 bases). Germline V gene sequence: CDR1 WNHNN, CDR2 SYGVQD (reference sequence). The CDR3 contains 15 residues. Trimming shortened V by 0 bases and J by 6 bases, and 13 bases separated the two germline ends. The CDR3 here is CASSESKAGYDTQYF. The CDR3 DNA reads as TGCGCCAGCAGTGAGTCGAAAGCGGGTTACGATACGCAGTATTTT.

The CDR3 loop is CASSEFWRQGVGANVLTF. In nucleotides, the CDR3 is TGTGCCAGCAGTGAATTCTGGCGGCAGGGGGTTGGGGCCAACGTCCTGACTTTC. The rearrangement links TRBV6-1 to TRBJ2-6, with TRBD1 identical over 7 bases. The CDR3 totals 18 residues. J lost 3 bases, V lost 2 bases, and 10 bases had no gene match. The germline V gene encodes CDR1 MNHNS and CDR2 SASEGT.

The J gene is TRBJ2-3, the V gene TRBV2; D gene uncertain. The germline gives CDR1 SNHLY, CDR2 FYNNEI. The CDR3 runs to 13 residues. V shed 4 bases and J shed 2 bases, with 7 bases lying between them. This CDR3 is CASSVYTTDTQYF. CDR3 in DNA: TGTGCCAGCAGTGTATACACCACAGATACGCAGTATTTT.

This sequence joins TRBV2 and TRBJ2-5; D is possibly TRBD1 (6 bases). The CDR3 is made up of 13 amino acids. Germline V CDR1 and CDR2: SNHLY, FYNNEI. Deletions cut 2 bases from V and 4 bases from J, with 8 bases between. This chain's CDR3 is CASSEIRGETQYF. In nucleotides, the CDR3 is TGTGCCAGCAGTGAAATCAGGGGAGAGACCCAGTACTTC.

J is TRBJ1-6 and V is TRBV5-1, with D tentatively TRBD1 (5 bases). The CDR3 is made up of 14 amino acids. Trimming cost V 0 bases and J 8 bases, with 9 bases left between them. Germline V gene data show CDR1 as SGHRS and CDR2 as YFSETQ. The CDR3 is CASSLEGVDSPLHF. The CDR3 DNA reads TGCGCCAGCAGCTTGGAAGGGGTCGATTCACCCCTCCACTTT. Using reference TRBV5-1 and TRBJ1-6 for the parts outside the CDR3, the full variable domain is KAGVTQTPRYLIKTRGQQVTLSCSPISGHRSVSWYQQTPGQGLQFLFEYFSETQRNKGNFPGRFSGRQFSNSRSEMNVSTLELGDSALYLCASSLEGVDSPLHFGNGTRLTVT.

DNA of the CDR3: TGTGCCAGCAGTCCCCAGGGGGCTCATGGCTACACCTTC. Its translation is CASSPQGAHGYTF. The chain recombines TRBV2 with TRBJ1-2; TRBD1 matches at 8 bases. V lost 5 bases to trimming and J lost 6 bases; unmatched junction nucleotides: 5. Germline lookup yields CDR1 SNHLY and CDR2 FYNNEI. This CDR3 comprises 13 residues.

The chain recombines TRBV5-5 with TRBJ2-3; 8 nucleotides line up with TRBD2. J lost 4 bases, V lost 0 bases, and 16 bases had no gene match. From germline, CDR1 is SGHKS and CDR2 YYEKEE (reference sequence). The CDR3 sequence is 19 residues long. CDR3 sequence reads: CASSLVPYLGTSTSDTQYF. DNA of the CDR3: TGTGCCAGCAGCTTGGTTCCCTATCTAGGGACTAGTACTTCAGATACGCAGTATTTT.

This clone has a handful of counts. The J gene is TRBJ2-1, the V gene TRBV18; TRBD1 matches at 9 bases. The CDR3 totals 13 residues. CDR1 KGHSH and CDR2 LQKENI come from the germline V gene. V gave up 5 bases and J gave up 9 bases; unmatched junction bases: 5. The DNA for the CDR3 is TGTGCCAGCTCAACCGGGACAGGGAGTGAGCAGTTCTTC. It is translated as CASSTGTGSEQFF.

This rearrangement joins TRBV5-1 to TRBJ2-7; TRBD2 aligns across 7 bases. Germline V gene sequence: CDR1 SGHRS, CDR2 YFSETQ. This CDR3 spans 16 amino acids. The V gene end was trimmed by 4 bases and the J gene end by 3 bases; junction bases not matched to a gene: 13. The DNA for the CDR3 is TGCGCCAGCAGCCGGGGAGGGCAGGGCTTGAACTACGAGCAGTACTTC. This translates into CASSRGGQGLNYEQYF. Together with reference TRBV5-1 and TRBJ2-7, the CDR3 gives the full variable domain: KAGVTQTPRYLIKTRGQQVTLSCSPISGHRSVSWYQQTPGQGLQFLFEYFSETQRNKGNFPGRFSGRQFSNSRSEMNVSTLELGDSALYLCASSRGGQGLNYEQYFGPGTRLTVT.

J is TRBJ2-1 and V is TRBV6-5; 9 bases are a match to TRBD1. CDR3 length: 14 amino acids. V gave up 6 bases and J gave up 8 bases; unmatched junction bases: 8. Germline CDR1 and CDR2: MNHEY and SVGAGI. The DNA for the CDR3 is TGTGCCAGCAGACTGGACAGGGGTTTCGATGAGCAGTTCTTC. This translates into CASRLDRGFDEQFF.

The J gene is TRBJ2-2, the V gene TRBV9; 7 nucleotides match TRBD1. The CDR3 sequence is 15 residues long. V shed 7 bases, J shed 2 bases, and the junction held 8 bases outside the gene matches. Germline assignment: CDR1 SGDLS and CDR2 YYNGEE. The CDR3 protein is CASRRGQTNTGELFF. Written as DNA, the CDR3 is TGTGCCAGCCGAAGGGGGCAGACTAACACCGGGGAGCTGTTTTTT.

This chain joins TRBV10-2 and TRBJ1-2; 7 bases are shared with TRBD1. The CDR3 consists of 15 residues. The J segment lost 1 base and the V segment lost 7 bases, leaving 9 bases of the junction unmatched. Germline lookup yields CDR1 WSHSY and CDR2 SAAADI. CDR3 sequence: CASTNTRQGNYGYTF. In DNA, the CDR3 is TGCGCCAGCACCAATACCCGACAGGGTAACTATGGCTACACCTTC.

V usage is TRBV12-3 or TRBV12-4 and J usage is TRBJ1-5, with TRBD1 as a possible D gene (5 bases). The CDR3 runs to 12 residues. V was cut by 8 bases and J by 2 bases, with 7 bases left in between. This CDR3 is CASCRGNQPQHF. The CDR3 DNA is TGTGCCAGCTGCAGGGGCAATCAGCCCCAGCATTTT.

The chain couples TRBV30 to TRBJ1-2; perhaps TRBD1 as D (6 bases). The germline CDR1 and CDR2 sequences are GTSNPN and SVGIG (reference sequence). The CDR3 has 13 amino acids. The CDR3 loop reads CGYLEGGIGGYTF. In DNA form, the CDR3 reads TGTGGGTACCTAGAAGGGGGAATCGGTGGCTACACCTTC.

This sequence joins TRBV27 and TRBJ1-5; D remains unclear. CDR1 is MNHEY and CDR2 is SMNVEV in the germline V gene (reference sequence). V gave up 3 bases and J gave up 6 bases, with 9 bases separating them. The CDR3 is 13 residues long. In DNA form, the CDR3 reads TGTGCCAGCAGTTTGGTGGCGGGTCAGCCCCAGCATTTT. Residues: CASSLVAGQPQHF.

The rearrangement joins TRBV4-1 to TRBJ2-7; 9 nucleotides align to TRBD2. In germline, CDR1 is MGHRA, CDR2 YSYEKL. This CDR3 has 17 residues. V lost 2 bases, J lost 0 bases, and 8 bases stayed unmatched. The CDR3 coding sequence is TGCGCCAGCAGCCAATTTCTAGCGGGGCGAATCTCCTACGAGCAGTACTTC. This gives the protein CASSQFLAGRISYEQYF.

The chain joins TRBV4-3 to TRBJ2-6, with TRBD1 identical over 8 bases. In germline, CDR1 is LGHNA, CDR2 YSLEER. CDR3 length: 18 amino acids. The V segment lost 0 bases and the J segment 1 base; nucleotides outside the gene matches: 5. CDR3 sequence: CASSQDPQGASGANVLTF. The CDR3 DNA sequence: TGCGCCAGCAGCCAAGATCCTCAGGGGGCTTCTGGGGCCAACGTCCTGACTTTC.

The chain carries TRBV5-1 and TRBJ2-5; 8 nucleotides line up with TRBD2. Germline lookup yields CDR1 SGHRS and CDR2 YFSETQ. V dropped 3 bases and J dropped 5; count of bases not matched to a gene: 18. The CDR3 has 18 residues. CDR3 coding DNA: TGCGCCAGCAGCTCCTACTCCACCTTAGCGGGAATGAGGGAGACCCAGTACTTC. Translating it yields CASSSYSTLAGMRETQYF.

V is TRBV11-1 and J is TRBJ2-7; TRBD2 aligns across 10 bases. CDR1 is SGHAT, CDR2 FQDESV, per germline (reference sequence). V gave up 2 bases and J gave up 6 bases; unmatched junction bases: 10. This CDR3 is built from 16 residues. CDR3 in DNA: TGTGCCAGCAGCTTACACCCCCTAGCGGGAGCGGGCGAGCAGTACTTC. Protein: CASSLHPLAGAGEQYF.

The chain combines TRBV18 with TRBJ2-1; 11 nucleotides line up with TRBD2. Germline trimming cut 3 bases from V and 0 bases from J; bases unmatched to any gene: 4. Germline loops: CDR1 KGHSH, CDR2 LQKENI. The CDR3 runs to 17 residues. CDR3 sequence: CASSPGLAGNSYNEQFF. The CDR3 DNA reads as TGTGCCAGCTCACCCGGACTAGCGGGTAACTCCTACAATGAGCAGTTCTTC.

This clone was detected once. The chain couples TRBV7-3 to TRBJ1-6; 7 bases agree with TRBD1. V lost 0 bases, J lost 10 bases, and 6 bases stayed unmatched. Germline CDR1 is SGHTA and CDR2 is FQGTGA. The CDR3 is made up of 15 amino acids. The CDR3 coding sequence is TGTGCCAGCAGCTTAACAGGGGGCGAGAGGTCACCCCTCCACTTT. The encoded protein is CASSLTGGERSPLHF. The full variable domain, its missing parts supplied by reference TRBV7-3 and TRBJ1-6, is GAGVSQTPSNKVTEKGKYVELRCDPISGHTALYWYRQSLGQGPEFLIYFQGTGAADDSGLPNDRFFAVRPEGSVSTLKIQRTERGDSAVYLCASSLTGGERSPLHFGNGTRLTVT.

The table lists this clone with a count of one. This sequence joins TRBV2 and TRBJ2-1; D is unresolved. The V and J ends lost 4 bases and 0 bases respectively, with 10 bases between them. The CDR3 consists of 15 residues. CDR1 and CDR2 from the germline V gene are SNHLY and FYNNEI. The CDR3 bases are TGTGCCAGCAGTGCTTACATCATCTCCTACAATGAGCAGTTCTTC. Translation: CASSAYIISYNEQFF.

V and J are TRBV11-2 and TRBJ1-2; D uncertain. V shed 0 bases and J shed 7 bases, with 9 bases lying between them. There are 13 residues in the CDR3. Per germline, CDR1 SGHAT and CDR2 FQNNGV. CDR3 protein: CASSLDGVGGYTF. In nucleotides, the CDR3 is TGTGCCAGCAGCTTAGATGGAGTCGGTGGCTACACCTTC. Variable domain in full (rest from reference TRBV11-2 and TRBJ1-2): EAGVAQSPRYKIIEKRQSVAFWCNPISGHATLYWYQQILGQGPKLLIQFQNNGVVDDSQLPKDRFSAERLKGVDSTLKIQPAKLEDSAVYLCASSLDGVGGYTFGSGTRLTVV.

The chain joins TRBV19 to TRBJ1-5; no clear D. Germline V gene data show CDR1 as LNHDA and CDR2 as SQIVND (reference sequence). V was shortened by 3 bases and J by 5 bases, with 8 bases between the two germline ends. The CDR3 has 13 amino acids. The CDR3 loop reads CASSMGRDQPQHF. The DNA for the CDR3 is TGTGCCAGTAGTATGGGGAGAGATCAGCCCCAGCATTTT.

The chain has TRBV7-9 and TRBJ1-2; the D gene is possibly TRBD1 (5 bases). There are 17 residues in the CDR3. CDR1 is SEHNR and CDR2 is FQNEAQ in the germline V gene (reference sequence). V was clipped by 7 bases and J by 0 bases, with 21 bases between them. The CDR3 DNA is TGTGCCAGCACCCCTTATTGGGTAGACAGATCTAACTATGGCTACACCTTC. Translated, it gives CASTPYWVDRSNYGYTF.

This sequence joins TRBV5-1 and TRBJ1-2; D is unresolved. There are 13 residues in the CDR3. The V end was cut by 0 bases, the J end by 5 bases, with 8 bases between. Germline lookup yields CDR1 SGHRS and CDR2 YFSETQ. The CDR3 DNA follows: TGCGCCAGCAGCTTGGTTGTCGGTTATGGCTACACCTTC. Translation gives CASSLVVGYGYTF.

The chain uses TRBV24-1 and TRBJ1-2; TRBD1 agrees at 7 bases. The CDR3 spans 15 residues. Trimming cost V 5 bases and J 4 bases; bases outside gene matches: 9. The V gene's germline CDR1 is KGHDR and CDR2 SFDVKD. The CDR3 loop reads CATSGRETGTYGYTF. The DNA of the CDR3 is TGTGCCACCAGTGGTAGGGAGACAGGGACCTATGGCTACACCTTC.

This sequence joins TRBV4-1 and TRBJ1-2; TRBD1 matches 8 bases. The germline CDR1 and CDR2 sequences are MGHRA and YSYEKL. The CDR3 length is 13 residues. After removal of 6 bases from V and 7 bases from J, the junction contained 7 bases not matched to a gene. In nucleotides, the CDR3 is TGCGCCAGCAGACTGACAGGGGCGAGTGGCTACACCTTC. Protein: CASRLTGASGYTF.